This T cell receptor (beta chain) was found in a study of OX40 agonist ivuxolimab in advanced cancers. Study conclusions and caveats: Some of the lowest clonal expansion was seen in partial responders at 0.1-3.0 mg/kg. There were, on average, more expanded clones in CD8+ T cells than in CD4+.

The CDR3 length is 16 residues. Germline V lookup: CDR1 MNHNS, CDR2 SASEGT. V dropped 3 bases and J dropped 2; count of bases not matched to a gene: 9. The data were produced by immunoSEQ multiplex PCR, yet TCRdb's version contains in-frame clones alone and is incomplete. The sample holds about 70,000 clones, roughly 80% seen once. It was autoimmune disease history or systemic immunosuppression that excluded patients. Blood specimens came from baseline, cycle 4 day 1, and cycle 7 day 1. On this clone itself: Antigen unknown.

The V gene is TRBV6-1, the J gene TRBJ2-7, with 8 bases that match TRBD1. This clonotype was obtained from an adult with an advanced solid tumor such as melanoma, head and neck, liver or kidney cancer. The specimen was CD4+ or CD8+ T cells sorted from blood, collected in a trial of the OX40 agonist ivuxolimab. CDR3 loop: CASSDSARGLTYEQYF. As DNA, the CDR3 is TGTGCCAGCAGTGATTCAGCCAGGGGGCTCACCTACGAGCAGTACTTC.